The rows below give T cell receptor beta chains drawn from one sample of a study of vaccination and CD4 T cells after COVID-19. No antigen has been assigned to these receptors. TCRdb recomputed calls from the PCR reads with MiXCR, one row per CDR3 protein. The data contain some 14,000 distinct CDR3 sequences, under 60% of them singletons. The source was CD4+ T cells from blood, cultured in vitro, collected before SARS-CoV-2 vaccination. The source of these receptors is a human donor who had recovered from COVID-19. The CDR3 runs from the conserved cysteine through the conserved F or W.

J,V,CDR3
TRBJ1-2,TRBV6-1,CASSRGGDYGYTF
TRBJ1-1,TRBV29-1,CSVARWGTEAFF
TRBJ1-1,TRBV27,CASSSNPDTEAFF
TRBJ2-7,TRBV6-2/TRBV6-3,CASTSSGGNSYEQYF
TRBJ1-3,TRBV15,CATSSLLGNTIYF
TRBJ1-2,TRBV6-5,CASSYSTTSDYGYTF
TRBJ1-1,TRBV27,CASRPTGTGGGNTEAFF
TRBJ1-1,TRBV25-1,CASSYGQGTAFF
TRBJ2-3,TRBV7-2,CASSPERGGSTDTQYF
TRBJ2-3,TRBV20-1,CSASIRWSTDTQYF
TRBJ2-5,TRBV10-1,CASSDKAKKETQYF
TRBJ1-3,TRBV7-2,CASSLVSGINTIYF
TRBJ1-1,TRBV6-2/TRBV6-3,CASSYGDSGTEAFF
TRBJ2-7,TRBV6-2/TRBV6-3,CASKFSGRVSHEQYF
TRBJ2-6,TRBV19,CASRYSRDGWTSGANVLTF
TRBJ2-2,TRBV19,CASSRTGGELFF
TRBJ1-5,TRBV12-3/TRBV12-4,CASSLLALTGGQPQHF
TRBJ2-7,TRBV6-2/TRBV6-3,CASRGQGKGEQYF
TRBJ1-4,TRBV7-8,CASSLSGGDSYEKLFF
TRBJ1-5,TRBV6-2/TRBV6-3,CASSRDTRVMGNQPQHF
TRBJ2-6,TRBV7-8,CASSLRSATGTGHSGANVLTF
TRBJ1-2,TRBV11-3,CASSLRERGYTF
TRBJ2-3,TRBV20-1,CSAMGSEADTQYF
TRBJ2-7,TRBV20-1,CSAATTSGRASEQYF
TRBJ1-5,TRBV20-1,CSASFFTGSYSNQPQHF
TRBJ2-5,TRBV6-1,CASSEPETQYF
TRBJ1-5,TRBV7-2,CASSLGKGGNQPQHF
TRBJ2-1,TRBV6-2/TRBV6-3,CASSYVTSGISEQFF
TRBJ1-5,TRBV7-2,CASSLYQGGTNQPQHF
TRBJ2-2,TRBV27,CATSAGNGRELFF
TRBJ2-7,TRBV27,CASSLRQGEQYF